This T cell receptor (beta chain) derives from a study of CD8+ T cells in alopecia areata. About the study: It was 6 to 18 months of tofacitinib, and then there were 6 months off drug.

cDNA serving as the sequencing template came from extracted, reverse transcribed RNA. Clones were read by immunoSEQ multiplex PCR, and TCRdb kept only the in-frame ones, dropping some. The data hold some 51,000 clones, with 96% observed a single time. The receptor was isolated from a human donor with alopecia areata. Sequencing used CD8+ T cells sorted from blood, obtained at week 0.

The CDR3 is CASTRTPQDGEQFF. In DNA form, the CDR3 reads TGTGCCAGCACCCGAACTCCACAGGACGGTGAGCAGTTCTTC. The gene calls are TRBV6-6 and TRBJ2-1, with D possibly matching TRBD1 (5 bases). V lost 7 bases and J lost 9, with 19 bases in between. In germline, CDR1 is MNHNY, CDR2 SVGAGI (reference sequence). CDR3 length equals 14 residues.